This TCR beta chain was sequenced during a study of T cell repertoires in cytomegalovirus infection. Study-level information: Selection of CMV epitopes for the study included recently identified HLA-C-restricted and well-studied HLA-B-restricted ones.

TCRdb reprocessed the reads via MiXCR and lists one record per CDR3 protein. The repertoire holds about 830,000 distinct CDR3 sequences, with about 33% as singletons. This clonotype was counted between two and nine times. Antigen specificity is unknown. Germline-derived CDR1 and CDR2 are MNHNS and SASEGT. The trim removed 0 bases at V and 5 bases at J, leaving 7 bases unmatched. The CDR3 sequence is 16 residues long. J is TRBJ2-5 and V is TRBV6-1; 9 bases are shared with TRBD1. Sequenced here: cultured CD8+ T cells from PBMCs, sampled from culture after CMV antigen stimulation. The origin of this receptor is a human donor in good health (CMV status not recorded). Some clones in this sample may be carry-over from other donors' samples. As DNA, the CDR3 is TGTGCCAGCAGTGAAGCCGTCTACAGGGGGCCGGAGACCCAGTACTTC. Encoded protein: CASSEAVYRGPETQYF.